What follows are 13 T cell receptor beta chains derived from one specimen sequenced in a study of regulatory T cells in long-lasting Graves disease. Researchers made TCR beta libraries by using iRepertoire HTBI primers and running Arm-PCR on CDR3 regions. TCRdb called the multiplex PCR reads again in MiXCR, with one record for every CDR3 protein. Here the sample spans 420,000 or so distinct CDR3 sequences, around a quarter being singletons. Time point defined: persistent/refractory GD, antithyroid drugs over 5 years with positive TRAb. RNA isolated from PBMCs was used to make the TCR library. The sample in question was peripheral blood mononuclear cells (PBMCs), obtained when the disease was refractory, from a patient treated with antithyroid drugs. Receptor source: a female donor with Graves disease.

The J gene is TRBJ2-7, the V gene TRBV20-1; no firm D call. Germline V gene data show CDR1 as DFQATT and CDR2 as SNEGSKA (reference sequence). This CDR3 spans 12 amino acids. V was cut by 6 bases and J by 1 base, with 10 bases left in between. The CDR3 sequence is CSAEDGSYEQYF. CDR3 DNA sequence: TGCAGTGCAGAAGACGGATCCTACGAGCAGTACTTC.

The rearrangement links TRBV12-3 or TRBV12-4 to TRBJ2-2; 7 bases agree with TRBD1. V was pared by 4 bases and J by 0 bases, with 2 bases of the junction left unmatched. The CDR3 is made up of 15 amino acids. The CDR3 loop reads CASSYDRANTGELFF. CDR3 nucleotide sequence: TGTGCCAGCAGTTACGACAGGGCGAACACCGGGGAGCTGTTTTTT.

In this sample, this clonotype turned up many times. The chain links TRBV20-1 to TRBJ2-7, with no clear D. Germline assignment: CDR1 DFQATT and CDR2 SNEGSKA (reference sequence). The CDR3 runs to 11 residues. Deletions cut 0 bases from V and 6 bases from J, with 6 bases between. This chain's CDR3 is CSARDLGEQYF. For the CDR3, the DNA is TGCAGTGCTAGAGATCTAGGCGAGCAGTACTTC.

CDR3 residues: CASSIQRGNTEAFF. The CDR3 DNA is TGTGCCAGTAGTATCCAACGTGGGAACACTGAAGCTTTCTTT. The chain combines TRBV19 with TRBJ1-1; no clear D gene. The CDR3 consists of 14 residues. CDR1 is LNHDA and CDR2 is SQIVND in the germline V gene (reference sequence). Trimming removed 3 bases from V and 1 base from J, with 9 bases in between.

This clonotype was seen a handful of times. This chain's CDR3 is CASSYLTGDGYTF. CDR3 nucleotides: TGTGCCAGCAGTTACTTGACAGGGGACGGCTACACCTTC. V and J are TRBV6-2 or TRBV6-3 and TRBJ1-2, with 8 bases that match TRBD1. Germline loops: CDR1 MNHEY, CDR2 SVGEGT. J lost 8 bases, V lost 1 base, and 3 bases had no gene match. The CDR3 totals 13 residues.

This clonotype showed up just a few times. The chain couples TRBV7-9 to TRBJ1-1, with 7 bases aligning to TRBD1. Per germline, CDR1 SEHNR and CDR2 FQNEAQ (reference sequence). The trim removed 5 bases at V and 6 bases at J, leaving 12 bases unmatched. The CDR3 spans 15 residues. CDR3 amino acids: CASSRRGDSESEAFF. CDR3 sequence (DNA): TGTGCCAGCAGCCGAAGAGGGGACAGTGAATCTGAAGCTTTCTTT.

The rearrangement joins TRBV6-2 or TRBV6-3 to TRBJ2-7; 9 bases line up with TRBD2. CDR3 size: 17 residues. The V and J ends lost 2 bases and 6 bases, in that order; junction bases with no gene match: 14. The germline gives CDR1 MNHEY, CDR2 SVGEGT. CDR3 coding DNA: TGTGCCAGCAGTTACGGTGGTTTAGCGGGAGTCCCGCGCGAGCAGTACTTC. Its translation: CASSYGGLAGVPREQYF.

This clonotype was counted only a few times. The chain links TRBV19 to TRBJ2-7; D not certain. CDR1 and CDR2 from the germline V gene are LNHDA and SQIVND (reference sequence). CDR3 length: 12 residues. V gave up 7 bases and J gave up 4 bases, with 11 bases separating them. CDR3 bases: TGTGCCAGTACCTCCTCGGAGTACGAGCAGTACTTC. Its translation: CASTSSEYEQYF.

This clonotype was seen more than once but under ten times. The V and J genes are TRBV15 and TRBJ2-7; 7 bases are shared with TRBD1. Germline CDR1 LNHNV, CDR2 YYDKDF (reference sequence). The V gene end was trimmed by 1 base and the J gene end by 3 bases; junction bases not matched to a gene: 3. The CDR3 contains 14 residues. CDR3 DNA: TGTGCCACCAGCAGAGGGGACAGAGTCTACGAGCAGTACTTC. The encoded protein is CATSRGDRVYEQYF.

This clonotype came up many times. This rearrangement joins TRBV7-2 to TRBJ1-5; the match to TRBD1 covers 8 bases. The junction had 4 bases not matched to a gene; V was cut back by 6 bases and J by 3 bases. CDR3 length equals 14 residues. Looked up from germline, CDR1 is SGHTA and CDR2 is FQGNSA. CDR3 DNA sequence: TGTGCCAGCAGTCGGGACAGGAACAATCAGCCCCAGCATTTT. This codes for CASSRDRNNQPQHF. The full variable domain, completed using reference TRBV7-2 and TRBJ1-5, is GAGVSQSPSNKVTEKGKDVELRCDPISGHTALYWYRQSLGQGLEFLIYFQGNSAPDKSGLPSDRFSAERTGGSVSTLTIQRTQQEDSAVYLCASSRDRNNQPQHFGDGTRLSIL.

The chain joins TRBV7-9 to TRBJ1-5; tentatively, D is TRBD1 (5 bases). The CDR3 contains 17 residues. Germline CDR1 reads SEHNR; CDR2 reads FQNEAQ (reference sequence). The ends were cut back, 1 base at V and 2 bases at J, with 15 bases in the middle. The CDR3 protein is CASSLGVGQGGNQPQHF. The CDR3 DNA is TGTGCCAGCAGCTTAGGGGTAGGGCAGGGAGGCAATCAGCCCCAGCATTTT. Full variable domain (remainder filled in from reference TRBV7-9 and TRBJ1-5): DTGVSQNPRHKITKRGQNVTFRCDPISEHNRLYWYRQTLGQGPEFLTYFQNEAQLEKSRLLSDRFSAERPKGSFSTLEIQRTEQGDSAMYLCASSLGVGQGGNQPQHFGDGTRLSIL.

This sequence joins TRBV6-1 and TRBJ2-1; D remains ambiguous. The germline V gene has CDR1 MNHNS and CDR2 SASEGT. This CDR3 comprises 14 residues. The V end was cut by 8 bases, the J end by 7 bases, with 18 bases between. CDR3 residues: CASRVWTVGNEQFF. The CDR3 nucleotides are TGTGCCAGCCGCGTATGGACGGTAGGAAATGAGCAGTTCTTC.

This clonotype showed up just a few times. The genes are TRBV6-1 and TRBJ1-1, with D tentatively TRBD1 (6 bases). The germline V gene has CDR1 MNHNS and CDR2 SASEGT. Trimming pared 5 bases from V and 0 bases from J, leaving 25 bases between. The CDR3 consists of 19 residues. The CDR3 nucleotides read TGTGCCAGCAGTCTGGACAGCCCCAACGCGCTTAATATGAACACTGAAGCTTTCTTT. This translates into CASSLDSPNALNMNTEAFF.